This record covers a single T cell receptor (beta chain). The antigen is unknown. Unique molecular identifiers tagged the TCR beta cDNA libraries. T cells, about 0.95 to 10 million of them, yielded some 500,000 cDNA molecules. One entry per CDR3 protein results from TCRdb running MiXCR on the PCR reads. In the table there are about 760,000 distinct CDR3 sequences, 25% to 30% of which are singletons. These data come from a study of post-analysis software for immune sequencing data. Study summary: Disease trajectories encompassed relapsing-remitting, secondary progressive and progressive-relapsing multiple sclerosis.

Whole-study results and caveats: Compared with controls, patients had more of about five TRBV segments, including TRBV5-6, TRBV5-1 and TRBV20-1. Compared with controls, patients showed significantly lower normalized Chao1 diversity. Strong co-clustering by F measure was evident for samples that had been prepared in the same batch.

The CDR3 spans 15 residues. With V trimmed by 7 bases and J by 1 base, 8 bases remained unmatched. Germline V gene sequence: CDR1 DFQATT, CDR2 SNEGSKA (reference sequence). This sequence originates from a girl between 10 and 17 years old with multiple sclerosis. The V and J genes are TRBV20-1 and TRBJ2-3; 10 positions match TRBD2. The material sequenced was blood. The CDR3 loop reads CSVSGGAPGTDTQYF. In DNA, the CDR3 is TGCAGTGTCAGCGGGGGGGCCCCTGGCACAGATACGCAGTATTTT.